This TCR beta chain emerged from a study of CD8 T cells in Susac syndrome. Controls comprised healthy donors matched for age and sex. cDNA came from around 0.5 to 1 ug RNA primed by random hexamers. One entry per CDR3 protein, called by TCRdb with MiXCR from the immunoSEQ multiplex PCR reads. The table shows around 150,000 distinct CDR3 sequences, with around 94% occurring only once. Trimming took 4 bases from V and 2 from J, leaving 19 bases between them. Germline-derived CDR1 and CDR2 are SGDLS and YYNGEE. This CDR3 comprises 17 residues. The TCR originated in a human donor in good health. Sample: CD8+ T cells from PBMCs. The chain joins TRBV9 to TRBJ2-1; possible D gene TRBD2, 5 bases. CDR3 protein: CASSLPREGSPYNEQFF. Written as DNA, the CDR3 is TGTGCCAGCAGCCTCCCCCGAGAGGGTAGTCCCTACAATGAGCAGTTCTTC.